The clone carrying this T cell receptor beta chain has at least ten counts. Its antigen is not known. The source of the sample is a study of T cells in Graves' hyperthyroidism and ophthalmopathy. The hyperthyroidism patients had all been newly diagnosed, and their disease duration was under 2 months. Their ages ranged from 18 to 65 years. Findings and limits, study-wide: Ophthalmopathy prediction by the model preceded onset by a median 6.5 months.

Researchers took RNA transcripts and amplified the TCR beta CDR3 regions from them. The HTBI primer set drove a first-round RT-PCR of the TCR CDR3. TCRdb reanalysed the multiplex PCR reads using MiXCR and keeps one entry per CDR3 protein. Of roughly 100,000 distinct CDR3 sequences in the sample, about half were seen once. The receptor's source is a man aged 40-49 years with Graves' hyperthyroidism. Source material: blood.

The CDR3 sequence is CASSYRGRNSPLHF. CDR3 DNA: TGTGCCAGCAGTTACAGGGGGCGGAATTCACCCCTCCACTTT. V usage is TRBV2 and J usage is TRBJ1-6; 9 nucleotides agree with TRBD1. V was pared by 5 bases and J by 7 bases, with 3 bases of the junction left unmatched. Per germline, CDR1 SNHLY and CDR2 FYNNEI. The CDR3 runs to 14 residues. The full variable domain, with the rest looked up from reference TRBV2 and TRBJ1-6, is EPEVTQTPSHQVTQMGQEVILRCVPISNHLYFYWYRQILGQKVEFLVSFYNNEISEKSEIFDDQFSVERPDGSNFTLKIRSTKLEDSAMYFCASSYRGRNSPLHFGNGTRLTVT.